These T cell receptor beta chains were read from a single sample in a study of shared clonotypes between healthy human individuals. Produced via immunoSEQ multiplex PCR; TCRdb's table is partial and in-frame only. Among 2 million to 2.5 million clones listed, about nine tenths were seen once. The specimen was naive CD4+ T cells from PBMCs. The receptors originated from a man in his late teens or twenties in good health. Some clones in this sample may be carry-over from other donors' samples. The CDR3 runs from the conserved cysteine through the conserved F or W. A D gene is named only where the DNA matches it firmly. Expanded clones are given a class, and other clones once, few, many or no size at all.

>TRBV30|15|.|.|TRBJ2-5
TGTGCCTGGAGTGTGGGGAGGGGGTTAGCGGAGACCCAGTACTTC
CAWSVGRGLAETQYF
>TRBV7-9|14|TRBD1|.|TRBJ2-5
TGTGCCAGCAGTGAAACGACAGGGAGAGAGACCCAGTACTTC
CASSETTGRETQYF
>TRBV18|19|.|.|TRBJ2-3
TGTGCCAGCTCACCATACCAACTAACGAGGCTATATAGCACAGATACGCAGTATTTT
CASSPYQLTRLYSTDTQYF
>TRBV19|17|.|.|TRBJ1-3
TGTGCCAGCACGAACACTCCGGGGAACTTCTCTGGAAACACCATATATTTT
CASTNTPGNFSGNTIYF
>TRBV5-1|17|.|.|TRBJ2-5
TGCGCCAGCAGCCCAAGCCCGGCAGGGGCCGGTAAAGAGACCCAGTACTTC
CASSPSPAGAGKETQYF
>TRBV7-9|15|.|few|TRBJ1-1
TGTGCCAGCAGCTTATTCGGCCAGGGCTTGACTGAAGCTTTCTTT
CASSLFGQGLTEAFF
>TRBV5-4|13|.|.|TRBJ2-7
TGTGCCAGCAGCCTGATGGGCCTCTACGAGCAGTACTTC
CASSLMGLYEQYF
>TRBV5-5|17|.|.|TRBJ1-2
TGTGCCAGCAGCTTGGTGGCCAGCCCTACTACTAACTATGGCTACACCTTC
CASSLVASPTTNYGYTF
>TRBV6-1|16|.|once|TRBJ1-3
TGTGCCAGCAGTGAAGAGGGCAGGGCGTACGGAAACACCATATATTTT
CASSEEGRAYGNTIYF
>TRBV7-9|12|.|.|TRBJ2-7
TGTGCCAGCAGCCGAGACGGGGTCGAGCAGTACTTC
CASSRDGVEQYF
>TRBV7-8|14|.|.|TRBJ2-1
TGTGCCAGCAGCTCATACGGGGATACATCTGAGCAGTTCTTC
CASSSYGDTSEQFF
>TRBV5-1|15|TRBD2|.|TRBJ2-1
TGCGCCAGCAGCTTGGCTAGCGGAGAATACAATGAGCAGTTCTTC
CASSLASGEYNEQFF
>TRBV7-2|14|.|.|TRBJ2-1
TGTGCCAGCAGCGCCGACCGGGGGGCCAATGAGCAGTTCTTC
CASSADRGANEQFF
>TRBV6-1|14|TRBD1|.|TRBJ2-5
TGTGCCAGCAGTGAAACAGGGGCTGTCGGGACCCAGTACTTC
CASSETGAVGTQYF
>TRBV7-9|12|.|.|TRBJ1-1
TGTGCCAGCAGCTCCACCTCCAGTGAAGCTTTCTTT
CASSSTSSEAFF
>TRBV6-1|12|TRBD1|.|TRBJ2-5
TGTGCCAGCAGGATAGCAGGGGGGACCCAGTACTTC
CASRIAGGTQYF
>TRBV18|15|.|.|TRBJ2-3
TGTGCCAGCTCACCAGGGCAGCGGAACACAGATACGCAGTATTTT
CASSPGQRNTDTQYF
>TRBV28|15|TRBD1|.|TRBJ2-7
TGTGCCAGCAGCTCCTCCGGGACAGGGTCAATCGAGCAGTACTTC
CASSSSGTGSIEQYF
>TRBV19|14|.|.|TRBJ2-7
TGTGCCAGTAGTATGGGCGGAAAAACCTACGAGCAGTACTTC
CASSMGGKTYEQYF
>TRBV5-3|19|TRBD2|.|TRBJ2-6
TGTGCCAGAAGCTTGCATAGGACTAGCGGTTACTCTGGGGCCAACGTCCTGACTTTC
CARSLHRTSGYSGANVLTF
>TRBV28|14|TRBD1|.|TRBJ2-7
TGTGCCAGCAGTTTAACGGACAGGGGGTTAAAGCAGTACTTC
CASSLTDRGLKQYF
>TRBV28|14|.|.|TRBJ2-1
TGTGCCAGCAGTTTAGGGGGAGTCAGTAATGAGCAGTTCTTC
CASSLGGVSNEQFF
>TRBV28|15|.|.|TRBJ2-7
TGTGCCAGCAGGCAGGCCTTAGCGGTGAATGGGGAGCAGTACTTC
CASRQALAVNGEQYF
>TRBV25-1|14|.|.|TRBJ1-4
TGTGCCAGCAGTGAAGGGGGGAGTAATGAAAAACTGTTTTTT
CASSEGGSNEKLFF
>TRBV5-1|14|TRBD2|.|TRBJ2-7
TGCGCCAGCAGCTTTCTAGCGGGAGTGAAGGAGCAGTACTTC
CASSFLAGVKEQYF
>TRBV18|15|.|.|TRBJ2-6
TGTGCCAGCTCAGATAGGGTTTCTGGGGCCAACGTCCTGACTTTC
CASSDRVSGANVLTF
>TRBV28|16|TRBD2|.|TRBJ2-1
TGTGCCAGCAGCTGGGGGATACTAGCGGGAGCTAATGAGCAGTTCTTC
CASSWGILAGANEQFF
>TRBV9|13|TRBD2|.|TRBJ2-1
TGTGCCAGCAGCGCTTCTAGCGGCAATGAGCAGTTCTTC
CASSASSGNEQFF
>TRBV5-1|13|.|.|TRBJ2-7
TGCGCCAGCAGCCTTGCCCGTTCCTACGAGCAGTACTTC
CASSLARSYEQYF
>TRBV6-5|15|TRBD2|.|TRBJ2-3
TGTGCCAGCAGCCGCGACAGCTACGGGGAGGGTACGCAGTATTTT
CASSRDSYGEGTQYF
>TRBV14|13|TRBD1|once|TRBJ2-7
TGTGCCAGCAGTCGCCGGGACAGCTACGAGCAGTACTTC
CASSRRDSYEQYF
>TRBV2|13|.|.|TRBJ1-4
TGTGCCAGCAGTGGGCAGGGTAATGAAAAACTGTTTTTT
CASSGQGNEKLFF
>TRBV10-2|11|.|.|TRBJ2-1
TGCGCCAGCAGTGGGGGGACCGGCCAGTTCTTC
CASSGGTGQFF
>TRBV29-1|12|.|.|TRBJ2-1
TGCAGCGTTGAACCGGGAGCAGGAGAGCAGTTCTTC
CSVEPGAGEQFF
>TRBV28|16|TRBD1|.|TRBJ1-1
TGTGCCAGCAGTTTTCTAGGGGGCCCCATGAACACTGAAGCTTTCTTT
CASSFLGGPMNTEAFF
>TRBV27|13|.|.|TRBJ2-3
TGTGCCAGCAGTTTCTTTGACACAGATACGCAGTATTTT
CASSFFDTDTQYF
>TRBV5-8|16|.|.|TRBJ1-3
TGTGCCAGCAGCTTGGGGTCAGGGTTAGGTGGAAACACCATATATTTT
CASSLGSGLGGNTIYF
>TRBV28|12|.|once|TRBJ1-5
TGTGCCAGCAGTTTATTTACGGACGTTCAGCATTTT
CASSLFTDVQHF
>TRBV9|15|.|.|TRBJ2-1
TGTGCCAGCAGCGCGTTCGGACAGTTCTACAATGAGCAGTTCTTC
CASSAFGQFYNEQFF
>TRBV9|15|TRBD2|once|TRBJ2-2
TGTGCCAGCAGCGGACTAGCGGGCAACACCGGGGAGCTGTTTTTT
CASSGLAGNTGELFF
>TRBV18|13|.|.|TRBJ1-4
TGTGCCAGCTCACAGGGGACTAATGAAAAACTGTTTTTT
CASSQGTNEKLFF
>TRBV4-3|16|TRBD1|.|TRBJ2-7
TGCGCCAGCAGCCAAGGGTTAGGGACAGGGGCGGGCGAGCAGTACTTC
CASSQGLGTGAGEQYF
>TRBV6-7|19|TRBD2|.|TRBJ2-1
TGTGCCAGCAGTTACCGAGTCTTTCCGGCTAGCGGGAGCTACAATGAGCAGTTCTTC
CASSYRVFPASGSYNEQFF
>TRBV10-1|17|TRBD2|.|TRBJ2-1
TGCGCCAGCAGTGACGAAACACCGGGACTAGCGGGTGGGGAGCAGTTCTTC
CASSDETPGLAGGEQFF
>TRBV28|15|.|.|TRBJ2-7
TGTGCCAGCAGCTTAGTTAGCGCGAATGCGAACGAGCAGTACTTC
CASSLVSANANEQYF
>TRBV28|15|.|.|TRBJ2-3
TGTGCCAGCAGGCCAGGGGCGGAAGGCACAGATACGCAGTATTTT
CASRPGAEGTDTQYF
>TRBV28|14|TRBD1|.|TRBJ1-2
TGTGCCAGCAGTCCTGGACAGGGGAACTATGGCTACACCTTC
CASSPGQGNYGYTF
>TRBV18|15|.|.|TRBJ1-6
TGTGCCAGCTCACCCGGACGGTCCTATAATTCACCCCTCCACTTT
CASSPGRSYNSPLHF
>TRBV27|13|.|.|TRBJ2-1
TGTGCCAGCAGCCCTTGGGGCGGGGATGAGCAGTTCTTC
CASSPWGGDEQFF
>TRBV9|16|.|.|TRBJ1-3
TGTGCCAGCAGCAGAGTCCGGGGGCAAGGGGGAAACACCATATATTTT
CASSRVRGQGGNTIYF
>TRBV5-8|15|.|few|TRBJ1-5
TGTGCCAGCAGCTCAGGGGCGATGAGCAATCAGCCCCAGCATTTT
CASSSGAMSNQPQHF
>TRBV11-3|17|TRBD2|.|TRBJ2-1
TGTGCCAGCAGCTTCAAACTACTAGCGGGAGGATTCCATGAGCAGTTCTTC
CASSFKLLAGGFHEQFF
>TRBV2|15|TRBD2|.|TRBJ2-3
TGTGCCAGCAGAGGGACTAGCGGGAGATGGGACACGCAGTATTTT
CASRGTSGRWDTQYF
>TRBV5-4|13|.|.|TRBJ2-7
TGTGCCAGCAGCAGACACGGGACCTACGAGCAGTACTTC
CASSRHGTYEQYF
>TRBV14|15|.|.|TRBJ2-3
TGTGCCAGCAGCCTTCAACGGGCTAGCACAGATACGCAGTATTTT
CASSLQRASTDTQYF